This entry lists 20 T cell receptor beta chains sequenced from one sample in a study of blood T cell repertoires in COVID-19. The protocol was immunoSEQ multiplex PCR, while the TCRdb copy is restricted to in-frame clones and leaves out a portion. The table lists 200,000 to 250,000 clones, about 85% of them singletons, with around a sixth in the top ten. Sequenced: PBMCs or T cells enriched from blood (not recorded which). All receptors derive from a man aged 35-49 years who had recovered from COVID-19.

The V call is TRBV5-5, the J call TRBJ2-7, with a possible D match to TRBD2 (6 bases). The CDR3 length is 13 residues. Trimming left V 2 bases short and J 0 bases short, with 6 bases between. The germline CDR1 and CDR2 sequences are SGHKS and YYEKEE (reference sequence). This CDR3 reads CASSFGSSYEQYF. The CDR3, as DNA: TGTGCCAGCAGCTTCGGGAGCTCCTACGAGCAGTACTTC.

The V call is TRBV19, the J call TRBJ1-1, with D uncertain. Between the trimmed V and J ends, which lost 5 bases and 0 bases, there was a span of 10 bases. This CDR3 contains 14 residues. Germline V gene sequence: CDR1 LNHDA, CDR2 SQIVND (reference sequence). The CDR3 DNA reads TGTGCCAGTAGTTTTGGGAGGATGAACACTGAAGCTTTCTTT. This encodes CASSFGRMNTEAFF.

CDR3 loop: CATMGGVGRTGELFF. In DNA, the CDR3 is TGCGCCACTATGGGGGGAGTCGGCCGGACCGGGGAGCTGTTTTTT. The rearrangement joins TRBV5-1 to TRBJ2-2; a weak D match, TRBD2 (6 bases). Trimming left V 9 bases short and J 5 bases short, with 20 bases between. There are 15 residues in the CDR3. Germline CDR1 SGHRS, CDR2 YFSETQ.

The chain combines TRBV5-1 with TRBJ2-4; D is possibly TRBD2 (6 bases). Per germline, CDR1 SGHRS and CDR2 YFSETQ. The CDR3 consists of 17 residues. Deletions cut 6 bases from V and 3 bases from J, with 22 bases between. The CDR3: CASTIGTGEAGKNIQYF. The CDR3 coding sequence is TGCGCCAGCACCATAGGAACGGGAGAGGCGGGCAAAAACATTCAGTACTTC. Filled out from reference TRBV5-1 and TRBJ2-4, the complete variable domain reads KAGVTQTPRYLIKTRGQQVTLSCSPISGHRSVSWYQQTPGQGLQFLFEYFSETQRNKGNFPGRFSGRQFSNSRSEMNVSTLELGDSALYLCASTIGTGEAGKNIQYFGAGTRLSVL.

The chain combines TRBV6-2 or TRBV6-3 with TRBJ2-7; the match to TRBD2 covers 8 bases. CDR1 and CDR2 (germline): MNHEY, SVGEGT. V was clipped by 2 bases and J by 5 bases; unmatched bases: 5. The CDR3 is 14 residues long. CDR3 sequence (DNA): TGTGCCAGCAGTTACGGGGGCGGGAGGAACGAGCAGTACTTC. Translation: CASSYGGGRNEQYF.

The chain's CDR3 is CASSLGQMNTEAFF. As DNA, the CDR3 is TGCGCCAGCAGCTTGGGGCAAATGAACACTGAAGCTTTCTTT. The chain joins TRBV5-1 to TRBJ1-1; D gene unclear. Germline V CDR1 and CDR2: SGHRS, YFSETQ. Trimming cost V 0 bases and J 0 bases, with 6 bases left between them. The CDR3 loop spans 14 amino acids.

V gene TRBV9 combines with J gene TRBJ2-2, with D maybe TRBD1 (6 bases). Germline V gene data show CDR1 as SGDLS and CDR2 as YYNGEE. The CDR3 is 15 residues long. V lost 2 bases to trimming and J lost 2 bases, with 10 bases between them. CDR3 protein: CASSVRQANTGELFF. Written as DNA, the CDR3 is TGTGCCAGCAGCGTGAGACAGGCAAACACCGGGGAGCTGTTTTTT. The entire variable domain, with the rest obtained from reference TRBV9 and TRBJ2-2, is as follows: DSGVTQTPKHLITATGQRVTLRCSPRSGDLSVYWYQQSLDQGLQFLIQYYNGEERAKGNILERFSAQQFPDLHSELNLSSLELGDSALYFCASSVRQANTGELFFGEGSRLTVL.

In its sample, this clone was seen once. V is TRBV6-4 and J is TRBJ2-7, with 8 positions matching TRBD2. Germline V gives CDR1 MRHNA, CDR2 SNTAGT. CDR3 length: 16 residues. V lost 3 bases, J lost 5 bases, and 12 bases stayed unmatched. CDR3 in DNA: TGTGCCAGCAGTGATCCATTAGCGGGGTCAGCCCACGAGCAGTACTTC. Amino acid sequence: CASSDPLAGSAHEQYF.

This chain links TRBV27 with TRBJ1-2; unclear D gene. The CDR3 is 14 amino acids. V was clipped by 4 bases and J by 4 bases, with 13 bases between them. Germline V lookup: CDR1 MNHEY, CDR2 SMNVEV (reference sequence). CDR3 sequence reads: CASSSGLGGYGYTF. The CDR3 nucleotides are TGTGCCAGCAGTTCGGGTCTTGGTGGCTATGGCTACACCTTC.

V usage is TRBV28 and J usage is TRBJ1-1; D remains unclear. With 8 bases removed from V and 3 bases from J, the gap between germline ends came to 7 bases. The germline V gene has CDR1 MDHEN and CDR2 SYDVKM. This CDR3 spans 11 amino acids. DNA of the CDR3: TGTGCCAGCTGGGCGTACACTGAAGCTTTCTTT. This encodes CASWAYTEAFF.

This clone was seen only a few times. The CDR3 region is CASSFGSGSSYEQYF. The CDR3 region has the DNA TGTGCCAGCAGTTTTGGTTCGGGATCCTCCTACGAGCAGTACTTC. The rearrangement joins TRBV27 to TRBJ2-7; TRBD2 is a possible D gene (5 bases). There are 15 residues in the CDR3. V lost 3 bases and J 0 bases, leaving 12 bases between the germline ends. Germline CDR1 reads MNHEY; CDR2 reads SMNVEV (reference sequence).

This clone came up a few times. The chain combines TRBV28 with TRBJ2-2; TRBD2 matches at 13 bases. The J segment lost 6 bases and the V segment lost 6 bases, leaving 4 bases of the junction unmatched. Germline CDR1 reads MDHEN; CDR2 reads SYDVKM. This CDR3 region has 15 residues. The CDR3 DNA follows: TGTGCCAGCAGGGTGGGGACTAGCGGGGCCGGGGAGCTGTTTTTT. It yields the protein CASRVGTSGAGELFF.

The chain employs TRBV4-3 and TRBJ2-7; 9 bases line up with TRBD2. Germline CDR1 LGHNA, CDR2 YSLEER. The ends lost 4 bases at V and 0 bases at J; junction bases unmatched: 7. The CDR3 is 16 amino acids. CDR3 residues: CASSPELAGYSYEQYF. CDR3 coding DNA: TGCGCCAGCAGCCCCGAACTAGCGGGTTACTCCTACGAGCAGTACTTC.

This chain links TRBV6-5 with TRBJ1-5, with a tentative D call TRBD1 (6 bases). There are 15 residues in the CDR3. V dropped 6 bases and J dropped 4 bases, with 16 bases sitting between them. Germline CDR1 reads MNHEY; CDR2 reads SVGAGI. The CDR3 sequence: CASSGWTAKNQPQHF. CDR3 DNA sequence: TGTGCCAGCAGCGGATGGACAGCCAAGAATCAGCCCCAGCATTTT.

The J gene is TRBJ2-5, the V gene TRBV9; TRBD2 matches at 11 bases. The ends lost 3 bases at V and 3 bases at J; junction bases unmatched: 1. Germline CDR1 SGDLS, CDR2 YYNGEE. The CDR3 consists of 14 residues. The CDR3: CASSAGLAEETQYF. The CDR3 DNA sequence: TGTGCCAGCAGCGCGGGACTAGCGGAAGAGACCCAGTACTTC.

V and J are TRBV5-1 and TRBJ1-2; tentatively, D is TRBD1 (6 bases). V was shortened by 1 base and J by 1 base, with 8 bases between the two germline ends. The germline CDR1 and CDR2 sequences are SGHRS and YFSETQ. This CDR3 has 14 amino acids. The CDR3 loop reads CASSLNRDNYGYTF. The DNA for the CDR3 is TGCGCCAGCAGCTTGAACAGGGATAACTATGGCTACACCTTC.

V gene TRBV30 combines with J gene TRBJ2-7; D might be TRBD2 (6 bases). With 0 bases removed from V and 0 bases from J, the gap between germline ends came to 9 bases. The CDR3 spans 14 residues. Germline CDR1 and CDR2: GTSNPN and SVGIG (reference sequence). The CDR3 sequence is CAWSVAGSSYEQYF. The DNA for the CDR3 is TGTGCCTGGAGTGTAGCGGGTAGCTCCTACGAGCAGTACTTC.

The chain recombines TRBV18 with TRBJ2-7, with D maybe TRBD1 (6 bases). The V gene's germline CDR1 is KGHSH and CDR2 LQKENI. This CDR3 has 15 residues. With 6 bases removed from V and 0 bases from J, the gap between germline ends came to 15 bases. The CDR3 region is CASSVDRRASYEQYF. CDR3 in DNA: TGTGCCAGCTCGGTAGACAGGCGAGCCTCCTACGAGCAGTACTTC.

This clone turned up a few times. Here the CDR3 DNA reads TGTGCCAGCAGTCAGGGGAATGAGCAGTTCTTC. It codes for CASSQGNEQFF. The J gene is TRBJ2-1, the V gene TRBV14; tentatively, D is TRBD1 (6 bases). CDR3 length equals 11 residues. Germline-derived CDR1 and CDR2 are SGHDN and FVKESK. V was pared by 6 bases and J by 7 bases, with 7 bases between.

J is TRBJ2-6 and V is TRBV13; no clear D gene. V lost 4 bases and J lost 4, with 8 bases in between. Per the germline V gene, CDR1 is PRHDT and CDR2 is FYEKMQ (reference sequence). The CDR3 runs 14 residues. The DNA of the CDR3 is TGTGCCAGCAGCTCTCGCGGCGGGGCCAACGTCCTGACTTTC. It codes for CASSSRGGANVLTF.